This T cell receptor (beta chain) is from a study of spatial heterogeneity in lung cancer. Study-wide context: Sequence detection consistently recorded a greater number of beta-chain than alpha-chain sequences.

Germline assignment: CDR1 LGHNA and CDR2 YNFKEQ. V was clipped by 0 bases and J by 5 bases; unmatched bases: 2. The CDR3 loop spans 14 amino acids. Turning to this clonotype: What it recognizes is unknown.

Every TCR cDNA molecule bore its own unique molecular identifier. TCRdb processed the 5' RACE reads anew with MiXCR; each CDR3 protein has one entry. The table includes about 75,000 distinct CDR3 sequences, about an eighth detected once. Study results and limitations: Among blood samples, ubiquitous expanded tumor TCRs appeared more at resection than at follow-up.

Stated time point: sample taken at primary tumor resection. Researchers sequenced whole RNA taken from tumor, nontumor lung or frozen PBMC without sorting. Samples were obtained from some 70 donors, all untreated early-stage non-small cell lung cancer patients. The sample here was PBMCs, taken at surgery. The clonotype originates from a male donor with early-stage non-small cell lung cancer. V gene TRBV4-2 combines with J gene TRBJ1-2, with 8 positions matching TRBD1. As DNA, the CDR3 is TGTGCCAGCAGCCAAGACCGGACAGGGTATGGCTACACCTTC. Amino acids: CASSQDRTGYGYTF.